The source of this TCR beta chain is a study of shared T cell receptors in the human thymus. This CDR3 comprises 17 residues. Losses at the gene ends were 1 base for V and 5 bases for J; bases not matched to a gene: 12. The germline gives CDR1 GTSNPN, CDR2 SVGIG (reference sequence). TCRdb's table, derived via immunoSEQ multiplex PCR, lists solely in-frame clones and lacks some. The profile shows roughly 660,000 clones, approximately 90% of them singletons. These same records also appear under a second study, on human thymus T cells. That study reports: The sample donors, healthy Finnish infants, were having corrective surgery for congenital heart defects. Thymus tissue was removed during corrective cardiac surgery. In thymic and blood repertoires alike, V and J usage looked biased. Thymic TCR repertoires of unrelated people reportedly overlapped highly.

Sequenced material: thymocytes. This sequence originates from a boy under two years old with a congenital heart defect. The V gene is TRBV30, the J gene TRBJ2-3, with TRBD2 matching 10 bases. For the CDR3, the DNA is TGTGCCTGGAGTGGACACCGGGGGAGCGGGAGGGAAGATACGCAGTATTTT. It is translated as CAWSGHRGSGREDTQYF. The full variable domain, rest sourced from reference TRBV30 and TRBJ2-3, is SQTIHQWPATLVQPVGSPLSLECTVEGTSNPNLYWYRQAAGRGLQLLFYSVGIGQISSEVPQNLSASRPQDRQFILSSKKLLLSDSGFYLCAWSGHRGSGREDTQYFGPGTRLTVL.